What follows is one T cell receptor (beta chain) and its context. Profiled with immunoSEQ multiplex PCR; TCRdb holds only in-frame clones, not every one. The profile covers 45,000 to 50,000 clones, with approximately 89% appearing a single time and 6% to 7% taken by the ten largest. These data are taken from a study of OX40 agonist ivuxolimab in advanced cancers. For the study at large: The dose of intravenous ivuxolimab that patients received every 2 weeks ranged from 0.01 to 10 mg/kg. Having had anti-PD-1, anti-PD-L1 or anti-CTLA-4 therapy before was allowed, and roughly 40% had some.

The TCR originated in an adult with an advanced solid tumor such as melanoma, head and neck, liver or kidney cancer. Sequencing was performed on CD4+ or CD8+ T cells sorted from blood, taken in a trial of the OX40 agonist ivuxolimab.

The CDR3 loop reads CASSIGPFYNEQFF. DNA of the CDR3: TGTGCCAGTAGTATAGGACCTTTCTACAATGAGCAGTTCTTC. This chain connects TRBV19 to TRBJ2-1; D call uncertain. The CDR3 spans 14 residues. Germline CDR1 and CDR2: LNHDA and SQIVND (reference sequence). With 1 base removed from V and 3 bases from J, the gap between germline ends came to 7 bases.